This T cell receptor beta chain derives from a study of early T cells in non-severe SARS-CoV-2 infection. Study details: Sequencing of unsorted whole blood was done on bulk RNA, leaving chains unpaired.

Unique molecular identifiers tagged individual cDNA molecules. MiXCR, applied by TCRdb to the 5' RACE reads, yields one record per CDR3 protein. The sample has tens of thousands of distinct CDR3 sequences, over 10% seen once. CDR1 is SGHNT, CDR2 YYREEE, per germline (reference sequence). V was cut by 1 base and J by 4 bases, with 11 bases left in between. The CDR3 consists of 14 residues. General observations from the study: The VDJdb matching leaned toward anti-spike CD8 responses and overlooked private and CD4 specificities.

A note on this clonotype: Its antigen remains unidentified.

The rearrangement uses TRBV5-4 and TRBJ1-2; weak D call: TRBD1 (5 bases). The clonotype was recovered from an adult who was a healthcare worker with PCR-confirmed SARS-CoV-2 infection or an uninfected control (not recorded which). The specimen sequenced was whole blood. Here the CDR3 DNA reads TGTGCCAGCAGCTTGAGGGACCCCACCTATGGCTACACCTTC. This encodes CASSLRDPTYGYTF.